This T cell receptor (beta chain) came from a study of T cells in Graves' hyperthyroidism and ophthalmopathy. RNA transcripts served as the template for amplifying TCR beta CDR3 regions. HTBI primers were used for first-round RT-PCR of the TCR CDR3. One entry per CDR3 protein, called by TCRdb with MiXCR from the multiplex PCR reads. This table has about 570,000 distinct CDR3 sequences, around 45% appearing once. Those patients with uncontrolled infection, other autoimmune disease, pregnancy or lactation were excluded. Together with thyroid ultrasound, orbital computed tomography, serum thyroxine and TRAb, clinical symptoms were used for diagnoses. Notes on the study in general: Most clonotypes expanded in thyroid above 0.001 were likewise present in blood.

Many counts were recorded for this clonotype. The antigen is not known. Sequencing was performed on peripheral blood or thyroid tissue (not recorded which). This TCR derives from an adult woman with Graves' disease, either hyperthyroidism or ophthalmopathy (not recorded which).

In nucleotides, the CDR3 is TGTGCCAGCACCCCGGGGCCAGGTACAACTAATGAAAAACTGTTTTTT. As protein: CASTPGPGTTNEKLFF. The rearrangement uses TRBV12-3 or TRBV12-4 and TRBJ1-4; a weak D match, TRBD1 (5 bases). Trimming took off 7 bases at V and 0 bases at J, with 15 bases between the two ends. The CDR3 is made up of 16 amino acids.